The T cell receptor (beta chain) described here comes from a study of OX40 agonist ivuxolimab in advanced cancers. Study background: People who had prior anti-PD-1, anti-PD-L1 or anti-CTLA-4 therapy could take part, and 35% to 50% had some. Study observations and caveats: Relative to CD4+, CD8+ T cells held more expanded clones on average. At 0.1-3.0 mg/kg, partial responders had clonal expansion among the lowest observed.

Concerning this clone: What it binds is not known.

The method was immunoSEQ multiplex PCR; TCRdb's version includes in-frame clones alone and lacks a portion of them. The sample holds about 74,000 clones, under 90% seen once. J was trimmed by 6 bases and V by 1 base; bases with no gene match: 14. Germline V gene lookup returns CDR1 SGHTA and CDR2 FQGNSA. CDR3 size: 18 residues. This chain uses TRBV7-2 with TRBJ1-2, with 10 bases aligning to TRBD1. This receptor was obtained from an adult with an advanced solid tumor such as melanoma, head and neck, liver or kidney cancer. The sample in question was CD4+ or CD8+ T cells sorted from blood, obtained in a trial of the OX40 agonist ivuxolimab. In DNA form, the CDR3 reads TGTGCCAGCAGCTTAGTTGGCGCGGGGGTCGGGACAGGGGATGGCTACACCTTC. This translates into CASSLVGAGVGTGDGYTF.